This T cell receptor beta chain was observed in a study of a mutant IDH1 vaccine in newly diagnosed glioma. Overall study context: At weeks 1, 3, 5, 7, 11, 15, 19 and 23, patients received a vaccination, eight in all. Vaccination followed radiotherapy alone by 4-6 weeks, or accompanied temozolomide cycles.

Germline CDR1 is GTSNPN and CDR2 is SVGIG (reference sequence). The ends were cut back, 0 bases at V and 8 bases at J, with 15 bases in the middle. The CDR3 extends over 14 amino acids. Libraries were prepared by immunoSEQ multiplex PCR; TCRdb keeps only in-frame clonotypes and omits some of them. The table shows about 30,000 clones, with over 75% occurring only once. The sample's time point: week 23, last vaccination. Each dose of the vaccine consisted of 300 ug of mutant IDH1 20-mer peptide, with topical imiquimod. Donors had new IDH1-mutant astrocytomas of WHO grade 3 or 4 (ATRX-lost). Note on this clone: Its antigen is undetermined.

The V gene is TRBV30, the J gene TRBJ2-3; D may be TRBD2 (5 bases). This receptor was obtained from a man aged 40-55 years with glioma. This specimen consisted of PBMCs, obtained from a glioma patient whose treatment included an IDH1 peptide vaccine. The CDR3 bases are TGTGCCTGGAGTGTCTTAAGCGGAGGAGGTACGCAGTATTTT. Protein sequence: CAWSVLSGGGTQYF.